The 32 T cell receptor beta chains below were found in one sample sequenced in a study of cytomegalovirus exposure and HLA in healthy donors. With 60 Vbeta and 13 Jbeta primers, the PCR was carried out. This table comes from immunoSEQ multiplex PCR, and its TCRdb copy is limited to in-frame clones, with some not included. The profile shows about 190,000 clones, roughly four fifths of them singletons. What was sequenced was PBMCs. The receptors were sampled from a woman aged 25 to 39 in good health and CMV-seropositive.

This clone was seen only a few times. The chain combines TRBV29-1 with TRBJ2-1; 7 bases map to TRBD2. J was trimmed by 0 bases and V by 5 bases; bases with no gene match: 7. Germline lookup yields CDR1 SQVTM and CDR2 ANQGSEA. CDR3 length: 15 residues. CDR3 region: CSVSSGASSYNEQFF. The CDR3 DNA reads TGCAGCGTTTCCAGCGGGGCGAGCTCCTACAATGAGCAGTTCTTC.

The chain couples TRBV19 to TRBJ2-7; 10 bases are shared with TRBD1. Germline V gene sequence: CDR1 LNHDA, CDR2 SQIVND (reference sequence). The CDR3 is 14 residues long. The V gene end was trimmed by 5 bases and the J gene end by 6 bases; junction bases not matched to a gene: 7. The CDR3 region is CASSLTGGVLEQYF. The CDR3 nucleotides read TGTGCCAGTAGTTTGACAGGGGGCGTGCTCGAGCAGTACTTC.

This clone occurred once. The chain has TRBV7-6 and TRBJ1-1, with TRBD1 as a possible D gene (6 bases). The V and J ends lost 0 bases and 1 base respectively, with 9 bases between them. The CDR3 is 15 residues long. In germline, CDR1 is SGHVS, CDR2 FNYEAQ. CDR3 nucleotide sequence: TGTGCCAGCAGCTTAGCGGCGACAGGGAACACTGAAGCTTTCTTT. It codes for CASSLAATGNTEAFF. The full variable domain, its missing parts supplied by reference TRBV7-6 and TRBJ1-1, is GAGVSQSPRYKVTKRGQDVALRCDPISGHVSLYWYRQALGQGPEFLTYFNYEAQQDKSGLPNDRFSAERPEGSISTLTIQRTEQRDSAMYRCASSLAATGNTEAFFGQGTRLTVV.

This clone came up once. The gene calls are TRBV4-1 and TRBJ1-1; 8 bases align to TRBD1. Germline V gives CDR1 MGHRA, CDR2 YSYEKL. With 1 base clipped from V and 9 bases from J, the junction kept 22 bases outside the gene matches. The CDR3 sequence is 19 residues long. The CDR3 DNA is TGCGCCAGCAGCCAAGCCGGCGGGACTTTAGGGGACAGGAGGGGTAAAGCTTTCTTT. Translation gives CASSQAGGTLGDRRGKAFF.

The CDR3 bases are TGTGCCAGTAGTCGGGCTAGCGGGAGCCCATATGGAGACGAGCAGTACTTC. Residues: CASSRASGSPYGDEQYF. The chain is built from TRBV19 and TRBJ2-7; TRBD2 matches 10 bases. Germline V gene lookup returns CDR1 LNHDA and CDR2 SQIVND (reference sequence). The CDR3 spans 17 residues. Germline trimming cut 5 bases from V and 5 bases from J; bases unmatched to any gene: 15.

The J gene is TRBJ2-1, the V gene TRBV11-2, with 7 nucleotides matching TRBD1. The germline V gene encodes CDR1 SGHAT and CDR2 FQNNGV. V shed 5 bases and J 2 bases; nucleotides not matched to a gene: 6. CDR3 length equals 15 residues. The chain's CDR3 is CASSQDRAPYNEQFF. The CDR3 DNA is TGTGCCAGCAGCCAAGACAGGGCCCCCTACAATGAGCAGTTCTTC.

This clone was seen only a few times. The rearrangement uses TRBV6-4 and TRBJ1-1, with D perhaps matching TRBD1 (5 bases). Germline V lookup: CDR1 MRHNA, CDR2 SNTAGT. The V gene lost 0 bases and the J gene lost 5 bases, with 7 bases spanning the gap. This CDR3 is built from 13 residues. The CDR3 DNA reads TGTGCCAGCAGTGACTCAGACAGAACTGAAGCTTTCTTT. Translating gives CASSDSDRTEAFF.

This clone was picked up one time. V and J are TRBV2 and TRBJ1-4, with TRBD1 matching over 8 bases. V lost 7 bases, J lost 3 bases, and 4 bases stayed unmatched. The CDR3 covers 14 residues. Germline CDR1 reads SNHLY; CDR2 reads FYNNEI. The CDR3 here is CASTPGQANEKLFF. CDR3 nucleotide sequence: TGTGCCAGCACACCGGGACAGGCTAATGAAAAACTGTTTTTT.

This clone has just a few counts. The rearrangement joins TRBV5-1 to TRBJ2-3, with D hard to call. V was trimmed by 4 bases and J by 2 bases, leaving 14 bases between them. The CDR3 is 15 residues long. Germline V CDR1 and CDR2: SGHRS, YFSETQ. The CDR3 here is CASSEGAHPTDTQYF. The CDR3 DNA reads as TGCGCCAGCAGCGAAGGAGCGCACCCCACAGATACGCAGTATTTT.

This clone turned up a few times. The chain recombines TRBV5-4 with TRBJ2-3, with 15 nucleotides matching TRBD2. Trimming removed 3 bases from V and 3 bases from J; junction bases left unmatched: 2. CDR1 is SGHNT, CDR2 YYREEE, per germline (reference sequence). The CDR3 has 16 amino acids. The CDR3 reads CASSSGTSGRTDTQYF. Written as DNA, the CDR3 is TGTGCCAGCAGCTCCGGGACTAGCGGGAGGACAGATACGCAGTATTTT.

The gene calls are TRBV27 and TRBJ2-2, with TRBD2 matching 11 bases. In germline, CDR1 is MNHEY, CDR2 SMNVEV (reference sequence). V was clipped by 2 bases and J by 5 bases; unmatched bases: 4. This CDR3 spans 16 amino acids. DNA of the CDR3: TGTGCCAGCAGTTTACTAGCGGGAGGTGGAACCGGGGAGCTGTTTTTT. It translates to CASSLLAGGGTGELFF.

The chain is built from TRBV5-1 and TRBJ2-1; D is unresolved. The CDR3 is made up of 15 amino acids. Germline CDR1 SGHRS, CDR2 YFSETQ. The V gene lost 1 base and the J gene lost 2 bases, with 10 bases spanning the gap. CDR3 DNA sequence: TGCGCCAGCAGCTTGCCAGCGCCAACCTACAATGAGCAGTTCTTC. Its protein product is CASSLPAPTYNEQFF.

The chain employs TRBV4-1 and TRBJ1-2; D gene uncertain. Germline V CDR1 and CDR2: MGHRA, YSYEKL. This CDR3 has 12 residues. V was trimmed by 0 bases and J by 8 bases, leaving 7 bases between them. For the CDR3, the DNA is TGCGCCAGCAGCCAAGAAGCGGGCGGCTACACCTTC. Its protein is CASSQEAGGYTF.

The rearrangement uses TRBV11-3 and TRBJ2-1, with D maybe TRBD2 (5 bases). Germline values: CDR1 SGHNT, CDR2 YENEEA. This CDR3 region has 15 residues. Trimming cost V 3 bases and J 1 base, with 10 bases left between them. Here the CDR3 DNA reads TGTGCCAGCAGCTTCTCTGGGGAGTCCTACAATGAGCAGTTCTTC. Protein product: CASSFSGESYNEQFF.

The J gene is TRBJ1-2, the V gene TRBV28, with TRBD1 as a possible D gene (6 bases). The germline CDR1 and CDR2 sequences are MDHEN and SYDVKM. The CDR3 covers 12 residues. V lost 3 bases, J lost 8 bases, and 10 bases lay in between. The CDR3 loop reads CASSFGQLGYTF. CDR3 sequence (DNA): TGTGCCAGCAGTTTCGGACAGCTCGGCTACACCTTC.

The DNA of the CDR3 is TGCAGCGTTGAACTTGTCCGACAGGACCGTGAAGCTTTCTTT. Protein sequence: CSVELVRQDREAFF. The V call is TRBV29-1, the J call TRBJ1-1, with a weak D call TRBD1 (6 bases). The V end was cut by 2 bases, the J end by 7 bases, with 17 bases between. This CDR3 region has 14 residues. From germline, CDR1 is SQVTM and CDR2 ANQGSEA.

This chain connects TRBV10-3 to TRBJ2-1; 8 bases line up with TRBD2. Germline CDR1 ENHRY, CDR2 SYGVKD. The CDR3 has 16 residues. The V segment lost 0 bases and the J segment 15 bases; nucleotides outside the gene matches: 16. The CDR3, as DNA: TGTGCCATCAGTGAGTCGAGGCAGAGGGGACTAGTCCTTCGGTTCTTC. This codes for CAISESRQRGLVLRFF.

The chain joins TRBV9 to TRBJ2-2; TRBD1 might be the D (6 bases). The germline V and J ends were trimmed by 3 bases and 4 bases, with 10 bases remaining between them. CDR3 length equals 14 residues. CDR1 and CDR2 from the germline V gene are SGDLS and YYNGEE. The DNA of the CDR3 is TGTGCCAGCAGCGCCCGACAGGTCACCGGGGAGCTGTTTTTT. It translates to CASSARQVTGELFF.

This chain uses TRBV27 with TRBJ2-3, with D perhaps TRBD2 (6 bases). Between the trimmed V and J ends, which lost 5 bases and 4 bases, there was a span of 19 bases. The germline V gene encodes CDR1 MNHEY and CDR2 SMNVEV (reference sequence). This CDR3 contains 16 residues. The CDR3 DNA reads TGTGCCAGCAGTCCCGGGACTCGGTGGGACTCAGATACGCAGTATTTT. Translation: CASSPGTRWDSDTQYF.

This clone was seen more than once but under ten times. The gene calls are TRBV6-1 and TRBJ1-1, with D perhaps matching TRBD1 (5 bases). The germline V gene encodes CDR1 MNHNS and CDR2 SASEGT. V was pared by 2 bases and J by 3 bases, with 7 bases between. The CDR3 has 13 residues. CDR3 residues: CASSELRDTEAFF. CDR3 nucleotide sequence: TGTGCCAGCAGTGAACTCAGGGACACTGAAGCTTTCTTT.

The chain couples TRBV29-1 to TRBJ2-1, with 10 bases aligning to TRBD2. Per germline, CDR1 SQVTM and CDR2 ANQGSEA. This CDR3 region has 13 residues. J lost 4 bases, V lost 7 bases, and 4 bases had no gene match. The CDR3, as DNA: TGCAGCGGAACTAGCGGGGTTTACAATGAGCAGTTCTTC. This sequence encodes CSGTSGVYNEQFF.

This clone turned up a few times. DNA for the CDR3: TGCGCCAGCAGCTCTGAGGGACTAGCGGCCTCTCTGCAGTTCTTC. The encoded protein is CASSSEGLAASLQFF. The genes are TRBV5-1 and TRBJ2-1; TRBD2 matches at 11 bases. The CDR3 runs to 15 residues. V lost 3 bases to trimming and J lost 12 bases; unmatched junction nucleotides: 11. Germline lookup yields CDR1 SGHRS and CDR2 YFSETQ.

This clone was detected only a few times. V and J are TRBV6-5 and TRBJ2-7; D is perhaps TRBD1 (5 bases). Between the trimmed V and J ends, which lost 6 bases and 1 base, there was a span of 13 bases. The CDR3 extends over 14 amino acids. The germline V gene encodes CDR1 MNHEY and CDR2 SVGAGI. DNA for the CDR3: TGTGCCAGCAGAGGACACCCACCTTCCTACGAGCAGTACTTC. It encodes CASRGHPPSYEQYF.

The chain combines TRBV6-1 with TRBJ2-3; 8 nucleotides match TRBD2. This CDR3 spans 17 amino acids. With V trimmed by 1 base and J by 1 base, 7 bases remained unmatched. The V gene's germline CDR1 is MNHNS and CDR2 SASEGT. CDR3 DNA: TGTGCCAGCAGTGAAGGGCCCTCGCGGGGGGGCACAGATACGCAGTATTTT. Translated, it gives CASSEGPSRGGTDTQYF.

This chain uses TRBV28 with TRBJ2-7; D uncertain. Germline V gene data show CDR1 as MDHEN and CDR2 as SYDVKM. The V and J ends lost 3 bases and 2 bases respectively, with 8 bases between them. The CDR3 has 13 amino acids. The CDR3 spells CASSLGSTYEQYF. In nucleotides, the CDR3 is TGTGCCAGCAGTTTGGGCAGTACCTACGAGCAGTACTTC.

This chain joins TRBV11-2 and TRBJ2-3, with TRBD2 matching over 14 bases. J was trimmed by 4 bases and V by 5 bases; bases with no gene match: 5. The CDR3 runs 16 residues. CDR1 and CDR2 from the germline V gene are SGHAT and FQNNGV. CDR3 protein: CASSRGTSGSPDTQYF. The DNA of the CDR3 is TGTGCCAGCAGCCGTGGGACTAGCGGGAGTCCAGATACGCAGTATTTT.

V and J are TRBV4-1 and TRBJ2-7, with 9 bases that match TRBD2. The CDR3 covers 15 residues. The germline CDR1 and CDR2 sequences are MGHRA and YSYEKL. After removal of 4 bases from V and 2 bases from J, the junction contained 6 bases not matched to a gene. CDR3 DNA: TGCGCCAGCAGCCCCGGCGGGGGGGCGGCCTACGAGCAGTACTTC. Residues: CASSPGGGAAYEQYF.

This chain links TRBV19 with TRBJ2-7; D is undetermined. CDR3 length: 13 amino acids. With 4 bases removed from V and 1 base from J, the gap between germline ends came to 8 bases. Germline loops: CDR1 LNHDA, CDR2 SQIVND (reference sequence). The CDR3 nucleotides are TGTGCCAGTAGTAACGGTGTTTCCTACGAGCAGTACTTC. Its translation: CASSNGVSYEQYF.

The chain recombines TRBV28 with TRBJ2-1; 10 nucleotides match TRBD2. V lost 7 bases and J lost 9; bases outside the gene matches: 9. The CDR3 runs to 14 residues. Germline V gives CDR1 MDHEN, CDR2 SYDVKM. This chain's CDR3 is CASIGLAGDGEQFF. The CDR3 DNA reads TGTGCCAGCATCGGGCTAGCGGGAGATGGTGAGCAGTTCTTC. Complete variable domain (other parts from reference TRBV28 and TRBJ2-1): DVKVTQSSRYLVKRTGEKVFLECVQDMDHENMFWYRQDPGLGLRLIYFSYDVKMKEKGDIPEGYSVSREKKERFSLILESASTNQTSMYLCASIGLAGDGEQFFGPGTRLTVL.

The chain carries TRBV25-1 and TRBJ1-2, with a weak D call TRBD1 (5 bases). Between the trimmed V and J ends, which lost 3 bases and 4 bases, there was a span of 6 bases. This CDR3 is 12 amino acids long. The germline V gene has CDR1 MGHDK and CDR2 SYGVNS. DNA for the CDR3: TGTGCCAGCAGTGACAGGGTCTATGGCTACACCTTC. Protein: CASSDRVYGYTF.

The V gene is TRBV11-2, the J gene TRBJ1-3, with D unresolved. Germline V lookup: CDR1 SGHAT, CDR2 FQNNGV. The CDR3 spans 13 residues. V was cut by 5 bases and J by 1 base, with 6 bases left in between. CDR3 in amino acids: CASSGSSGNTIYF. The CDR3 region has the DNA TGTGCCAGCAGCGGCAGTTCTGGAAACACCATATATTTT.

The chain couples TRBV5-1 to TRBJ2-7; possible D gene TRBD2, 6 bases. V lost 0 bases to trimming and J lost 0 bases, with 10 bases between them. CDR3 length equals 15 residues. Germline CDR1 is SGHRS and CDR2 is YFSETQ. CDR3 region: CASSLDAGPSYEQYF. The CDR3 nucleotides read TGCGCCAGCAGCTTGGACGCGGGGCCCTCCTACGAGCAGTACTTC.